Described below is a single T cell receptor (beta chain) sequence and its context. This sample was included in a study of blood T cell repertoires in COVID-19. Turning to the study itself: Acute and convalescent COVID-19 specimens originated in the United States, Italy and Spain. PBMCs, B-cell-depleted T cells, or T cells were the source of the cDNA or gDNA that made up the material.

Under the authors' procedure: Amplification of reference gene primers was used by the study to estimate nucleated cell counts. The repertoire was sequenced with immunoSEQ multiplex PCR; TCRdb's copy has only in-frame clones and lacks some. From that table come the V and J calls and clone size; the DNA was used to work out D and trimming. Here the sample spans about 310,000 clones, approximately 90% being singletons. There are 15 residues in the CDR3. The germline CDR1 and CDR2 sequences are MNHEY and SMNVEV (reference sequence). Trimming stripped 1 base from V and 4 bases from J, with 13 bases between.

The sequenced sample consisted of peripheral blood. This sequence joins TRBV27 and TRBJ1-2; a possible D gene is TRBD1 (5 bases). This clonotype originated in a man between 18 and 35 years old with active or convalescent COVID-19. Here the CDR3 DNA reads TGTGCCAGCAGTTTATTCGCAGGGATCGGCTATGGCTACACCTTC. Its protein is CASSLFAGIGYGYTF.